The sequence of this TCR beta chain was determined in a study of T cell responses to AZD1222 COVID-19 vaccine. The study, taken as a whole, reports: The sample set comprised mostly white British donors with more females, and clonal diversity was possibly underestimated. Dominant at 160-218 and 743-854, vaccine-associated CD4 TCRs also spanned spike.

In regard to this clone: Its specificity is not known.

Method: immunoSEQ multiplex PCR; TCRdb's copy keeps in-frame clones and lacks some. The table records roughly 140,000 clones, 91% of them present only once. Trimming cost V 6 bases and J 6 bases, with 26 bases left between them. CDR1 is MDHEN and CDR2 is SYDVKM in the germline V gene. This CDR3 contains 17 residues. The source is an adult in good health. Sequences were derived from peripheral blood, sampled on day 0 of AZD1222 vaccination. The chain joins TRBV28 to TRBJ1-1; tentatively, D is TRBD1 (5 bases). The CDR3 DNA reads TGTGCCAGCAGCCCCCTAGTTTGGGACCCTCAAGAAGCTGAAGCTTTCTTT. As protein: CASSPLVWDPQEAEAFF.